This T cell receptor (beta chain) was retrieved from a study of immune heterogeneity within non-small cell lung tumors. Study summary: Squamous cell carcinomas accounted for several of the tumors, non-squamous carcinomas for 10, and 1 was not otherwise specified. General study results and limits: Local tumor mutational burden showed a correlation with local T-cell clonality that was moderate but significant (R approximately 0.31). Identical dominant CDR3 beta clonotypes were found repeatedly across the tumor sites of a single patient, and these appeared alongside high-frequency clones that were unique to particular tumor locations.

Template input was genomic DNA from bulk tumor (about 600 ng per sample). During surgery, each primary tumor gave multiple biopsies spaced as far apart as possible. Patients underwent curative surgery for untreated, newly diagnosed non-small cell lung cancer. Having surgery with curative intent, the donors were patients newly diagnosed with non-small cell lung cancer. TCR beta CDR3 regions came from multiplex PCR with 32 forward V and 13 reverse J primers. MiXCR, run by TCRdb on the multiplex PCR reads, gives a single entry per CDR3 protein. Here the sample spans about 15,000 distinct CDR3 sequences, approximately 29% being singletons. A word on this clonotype: Its antigen remains unidentified.

The germline V and J ends were trimmed by 5 bases and 4 bases, with 14 bases remaining between them. CDR3 length: 15 amino acids. The germline gives CDR1 KGHSH, CDR2 LQKENI. V and J are TRBV18 and TRBJ2-2; D may be TRBD1 (6 bases). Specimen: lung tumor tissue. The sequence derives from a woman between 45 and 60 years old with non-small cell lung cancer. The CDR3 loop is CASSFGQKGTGELFF. The CDR3 DNA reads TGTGCCAGCTCATTCGGACAGAAGGGCACCGGGGAGCTGTTTTTT.